The rows below give T cell receptor beta chains drawn from one sample of a study of CD4 and CD8 cells across lung adenocarcinoma regions. TCRdb ran MiXCR on the PCR reads and lists one entry per CDR3 protein. The sample shows thousands of distinct CDR3 sequences, around 58% of them seen only once. The sequencing input was CD4+ T cells from the center of a lung tumor. The source is a male donor with lung adenocarcinoma. The CD4 and CD8 labels of this study may be unreliable. Each CDR3 is given with its conserved first and last residue. The D gene is left open where the match is weak. Clone size is stated in some rows and not others, as once, few, many or a class when expanded.

cdr3_nt cdr3_aa clone_size v_call d_call j_call
TGTGCCAGCCGAAAACGGACAGGGTTGATTGGTAGTGCGCAGTACTTC CASRKRTGLIGSAQYF . TRBV27 TRBD1 TRBJ2-7
TGTGCCAGCAGCTTAATAGCGGGGGGGCAGAGTGAGCAGTTCTTC CASSLIAGGQSEQFF . TRBV7-3 TRBD2 TRBJ2-1
TGTGCCAGCAGTGATCAGGTCAGGGGCATTCTTGGCTCCTACAATGAGCAGTTCTTC CASSDQVRGILGSYNEQFF . TRBV6-1 . TRBJ2-1
TGCGCCAGCGGAGAGGCGGTCAGAGAAAAACTGTTTTTT CASGEAVREKLFF . TRBV10-1 . TRBJ1-4
TGTGCCAGCAGCTTGTCCACGGGATATAGCAATCAGCCCCAGCATTTT CASSLSTGYSNQPQHF large TRBV7-2 . TRBJ1-5
TGTGCCAGCAATACGGGGGCGAACTATAATTCACCCCTCCACTTT CASNTGANYNSPLHF few TRBV6-1 . TRBJ1-6
TGTGCCAGCAATATACAGGGGTCCCGGGAGACCCAGTACTTC CASNIQGSRETQYF few TRBV12-3/TRBV12-4 TRBD1 TRBJ2-5
TGTGCCAGCAGTCGATGGGGCAGTGGCACCGGGGAGCTGTTTTTT CASSRWGSGTGELFF once TRBV6-1 . TRBJ2-2
TGTGCCAGCAGTTTTTATTCAGGAGGCACTGAAGCTTTCTTT CASSFYSGGTEAFF few TRBV27 . TRBJ1-1
TGTGCCAGCAGTTACGGCAGGGGATATGGCTACACCTTC CASSYGRGYGYTF . TRBV6-5 . TRBJ1-2
TGTGCCAGCAGCTTAGACTACAACAATGAGCTGTTCTTT CASSLDYNNELFF . TRBV7-6 . TRBJ2-2
TGTGCCAGCAGTGAAGGGCTAGCGGGAGGGTTCTACGAGCAGTACTTC CASSEGLAGGFYEQYF . TRBV6-1 TRBD2 TRBJ2-7
TGCGCCAGCAGACAGGCCGGGGAGGGAACGAACACTGAAGCTTTCTTT CASRQAGEGTNTEAFF . TRBV5-1 . TRBJ1-1
TGTGCCAGCAGCTTAGTAGGGACTAGCGGTACGGAGCAGTACTTC CASSLVGTSGTEQYF few TRBV11-2 TRBD2 TRBJ2-5
TGTGCCAGCAGTTCGGGACAGGGGGCGAACTATGGCTACACCTTC CASSSGQGANYGYTF . TRBV7-8 TRBD1 TRBJ1-2
TGTGCCAGCAGTGACCATACAGGGGTAGGCACGGGCTACACCTTC CASSDHTGVGTGYTF once TRBV12-3/TRBV12-4 TRBD1 TRBJ1-2
TGTGCCAGCAGTCCTCAATGGCGGGGGCAATCCTACAATGAGCAGTTCTTC CASSPQWRGQSYNEQFF large TRBV6-1 . TRBJ2-1
TGTGCCACCACCGGGACTAGCCTCAATGAGCAGTTCTTC CATTGTSLNEQFF large TRBV6-1 TRBD2 TRBJ2-1
TGTGCCAGCAGTTACTTTAGCGGGGGGCAAGAGACCCAGTACTTC CASSYFSGGQETQYF . TRBV6-5 TRBD2 TRBJ2-5
TGTGCCAGCAGTGAACTATGGACTACGGGGGGCAATGAGCAGTTCTTC CASSELWTTGGNEQFF . TRBV6-1 TRBD2 TRBJ2-1
TGTGCCAGCAGCTTAAGATACGAGCAGTACTTC CASSLRYEQYF . TRBV11-2 . TRBJ2-7
TGTGCCAGCAGAAGGGCCCTCGCAGATACGCAGTATTTT CASRRALADTQYF . TRBV12-3/TRBV12-4 . TRBJ2-3
TGTGCCAGCAGTGGACCGGGACTAGCGGGAGGGCGTTTTATCGGGGAGCTGTTTTTT CASSGPGLAGGRFIGELFF . TRBV6-1 TRBD2 TRBJ2-2
TGTGCCAGCAGTCACCGGGCGGGACTAGCGGGAATTGGAGCCAAAAACATTCAGTACTTC CASSHRAGLAGIGAKNIQYF . TRBV12-3/TRBV12-4 TRBD2 TRBJ2-4
TGTGCCAGCAGCCAAGAAGGGGCAACTAATGAAAAACTGTTTTTT CASSQEGATNEKLFF few TRBV3-1 . TRBJ1-4
TGTGCCAGCAGGTTTCCGGGACTAGCGGGCCAAGAGACCCAGTACTTC CASRFPGLAGQETQYF . TRBV7-2 TRBD2 TRBJ2-5
TGTGCCAGCAGTGACACACATAGCGTCTACAATGAGCAGTTCTTC CASSDTHSVYNEQFF . TRBV6-4 . TRBJ2-1
TGTGCCAGCAGCAACGACAGGGGGCGTACTTACAATGAGCAGTTCTTC CASSNDRGRTYNEQFF . TRBV7-2 TRBD1 TRBJ2-1
TGTGCCAGCAGTTCCCGGCAGGGGTTCCCCTCCTACGAGCAGTACTTC CASSSRQGFPSYEQYF . TRBV6-5 . TRBJ2-7
TGTGCCAGCTGGGCCCCCGGACAGGGAAACAATGAGCAGTTCTTC CASWAPGQGNNEQFF . TRBV6-1 TRBD1 TRBJ2-1
TGTGCCAGCAGTGACTGGACTAGCGGGATAGTCACCTACAATGAGCAGTTCTTC CASSDWTSGIVTYNEQFF . TRBV6-1 TRBD2 TRBJ2-1
TGTGCCAGCGGGGACACCGGAAACTTTAACTATGGCTACACCTTC CASGDTGNFNYGYTF . TRBV6-1 . TRBJ1-2
TGTGCCAGCGGTAAGGGACGGGGGAACACTGAAGCTTTCTTT CASGKGRGNTEAFF . TRBV6-1 . TRBJ1-1
TGTGCCAGCAGTGAAGGGGACATCAGCTCCTACGAGCAGTACTTC CASSEGDISSYEQYF . TRBV6-1 . TRBJ2-7
TGTGCCAGCAGTTTAAGGGAGTACAATGAGCAGTTCTTC CASSLREYNEQFF . TRBV12-3/TRBV12-4 . TRBJ2-1
TGTGCCAGCAGTTCCGGACACCCTCGGAATGAGCAGTTCTTC CASSSGHPRNEQFF few TRBV6-5 . TRBJ2-1
TGTGCCAGCAGCCGGGCTAGGACCTTCACAGATACGCAGTATTTT CASSRARTFTDTQYF . TRBV12-3/TRBV12-4 . TRBJ2-3
TGTGCGGGCAGTGGGGGACAGGAGAAAGATACGCAGTACTTC CAGSGGQEKDTQYF . TRBV6-1 TRBD1 TRBJ2-5
TGTGCCAGCAGTGATTTTTCTAGCGGGAGAGGGTCCCTGTTCTTC CASSDFSSGRGSLFF . TRBV6-1 TRBD2 TRBJ2-1
TGTGCCAGCAGAGCCGGGACAGGCAATCAGCCCCAGCATTTT CASRAGTGNQPQHF . TRBV6-1 TRBD1 TRBJ1-5
TGTGCCAGCAGTTTCCGTGGCGGGAGGTTCACCTACAATGAGCAGTTCTTC CASSFRGGRFTYNEQFF . TRBV6-5 TRBD2 TRBJ2-1
TGTGCCAGCAGTGAAGTCCTTCTGTTTTTT CASSEVLLFF . TRBV6-1 . TRBJ2-2
TGCGCCAGCAGCCAAGAACTAGACCGGACCGTGGCCCAGTACTTC CASSQELDRTVAQYF . TRBV4-3 . TRBJ2-5